These T cell receptor beta chains were read from a single sample in a study of T-cell reconstitution after alpha-beta-depleted transplantation in children. MiXCR, run by TCRdb on the PCR reads, gives a single entry per CDR3 protein. Among about 290,000 distinct CDR3 sequences listed, over 7.5% were seen once. The source material was peripheral blood, sampled 360 days after TCRalphabeta/CD19-depleted stem cell transplant. The receptors shown here come from a female patient aged 2-10 years who had a stem cell transplant for Fanconi anemia, so the T cells may come from the graft donor. Each CDR3 is given with its conserved first and last residue.

CDR3aa | j_gene | v_gene
CASSLVGSGGASLNYGYTF | TRBJ1-2 | TRBV7-8
CASSDRQGKSNTGELFF | TRBJ2-2 | TRBV25-1
CASSFGARGRHGYTF | TRBJ1-2 | TRBV7-2
CASSLAGIDTQYF | TRBJ2-3 | TRBV27
CASSQGQVYNEQFF | TRBJ2-1 | TRBV5-8
CASSEEIMGYGYTF | TRBJ1-2 | TRBV6-1
CASSLLSRPSTDTQYF | TRBJ2-3 | TRBV27
CASSLGQVQETQYF | TRBJ2-5 | TRBV5-1
CASVSGWNPGNTIYF | TRBJ1-3 | TRBV28
CSAFGPLYEQYF | TRBJ2-7 | TRBV20-1
CASSLILGQGSEQYF | TRBJ2-7 | TRBV27
CASSQALQLNTEAFF | TRBJ1-1 | TRBV4-2
CASSVRQSLGDYTF | TRBJ1-2 | TRBV2
CASSLTEGADPNEQFF | TRBJ2-1 | TRBV7-3
CASSLARTSPYEQYF | TRBJ2-7 | TRBV5-1
CSARDQRTSTGELFF | TRBJ2-2 | TRBV20-1
CASSPTQGRRNTEAFF | TRBJ1-1 | TRBV18
CASSVEGQLNNGYTF | TRBJ1-2 | TRBV7-9
CSAWQLQETQYF | TRBJ2-5 | TRBV20-1
CASSPLPLGQGNDEQYF | TRBJ2-7 | TRBV6-1
CASSLRNQGEDGYTF | TRBJ1-2 | TRBV7-9
CATSDFRDRVTDTQYF | TRBJ2-3 | TRBV24-1
CASSPGGFYEKLFF | TRBJ1-4 | TRBV28
CASSLVTASNTGELFF | TRBJ2-2 | TRBV5-1
CASSPQIAITYNEQFF | TRBJ2-1 | TRBV9
CASSELQGHGYTF | TRBJ1-2 | TRBV6-1
CASSYDRDSRFPLHF | TRBJ1-6 | TRBV6-2/TRBV6-3
CSASWGLKETQYF | TRBJ2-5 | TRBV20-1
CASSTIGQGRSYEQYF | TRBJ2-7 | TRBV28
CSAHDPAGGGYEQYF | TRBJ2-7 | TRBV20-1
CASSVLVRRGAQETQYF | TRBJ2-5 | TRBV9
CASSTRTGPNGGYTF | TRBJ1-2 | TRBV4-2
CSASWPLRNEQFF | TRBJ2-1 | TRBV20-1
CASSLDPGHPNEQFF | TRBJ2-1 | TRBV11-2
CSARDDLTDTQYF | TRBJ2-3 | TRBV20-1
CASSFSEDADTQYF | TRBJ2-3 | TRBV28
CASSFSGYTGELFF | TRBJ2-2 | TRBV7-2
CASQGLAAGELFF | TRBJ2-2 | TRBV12-3/TRBV12-4
CSVIYVNYGYTF | TRBJ1-2 | TRBV29-1
CASSLIPTPDTGELFF | TRBJ2-2 | TRBV5-1
CASSFEAGLAYNEQFF | TRBJ2-1 | TRBV27
CASSLIAHSYEQYF | TRBJ2-7 | TRBV28
CASSSDRIGNTIYF | TRBJ1-3 | TRBV7-9
CASSFLAIRIYNEQFF | TRBJ2-1 | TRBV12-3/TRBV12-4
CASKDHTDTQYF | TRBJ2-3 | TRBV6-2/TRBV6-3
CASKSGANTIYF | TRBJ1-3 | TRBV6-1
CASSPLLADSYNEQFF | TRBJ2-1 | TRBV27
CASSPRGGTTGELFF | TRBJ2-2 | TRBV27
CASSRGTNRNSEQYF | TRBJ2-7 | TRBV5-1
CASSYLRTENEQFF | TRBJ2-1 | TRBV6-5
CASSLDLRSQYF | TRBJ2-3 | TRBV11-2
CASSLGPGDNQPQHF | TRBJ1-5 | TRBV7-9
CASRFRTSVNNEQFF | TRBJ2-1 | TRBV6-2/TRBV6-3
CASSYSLHNEQFF | TRBJ2-1 | TRBV6-5
CSVVPGLVTLTQYF | TRBJ2-3 | TRBV29-1